These T cell receptor beta chains were read from a single sample in a study of graft-versus-host responses after intestinal transplantation. Clones were read by immunoSEQ multiplex PCR, and TCRdb kept only the in-frame ones, dropping some. This sample has 9,700 or so clones, with 78% found just once. The sample was ileum tissue, taken less than 550 days after intestinal transplant. Receptor source: a human patient who received an intestinal transplant, so some T cells may come from the graft donor. Both conserved end residues are part of each CDR3. The D gene is left open where the match is weak. Clone size appears in some rows only: once, few, many, or a class for an expanded clone.

d_call	cdr3_length	v_call	j_call	clone_size	cdr3_aa	cdr3_nt
.	13	TRBV6-4	TRBJ2-2	few	CASSEVGAGELFF	TGTGCCAGCAGTGAAGTGGGAGCCGGGGAGCTGTTTTTT
TRBD1	15	TRBV5-1	TRBJ1-1	.	CASSAGQGGNTEAFF	TGCGCCAGCAGCGCAGGACAGGGGGGGAACACTGAAGCTTTCTTT
TRBD1	15	TRBV18	TRBJ1-4	.	CASSPLGTGNEKLFF	TGTGCCAGCTCACCACTCGGGACAGGGAATGAAAAACTGTTTTTT
.	14	TRBV29-1	TRBJ1-2	.	CSVAEWQGPNGYTF	TGCAGCGTTGCTGAGTGGCAGGGCCCAAATGGCTACACCTTC
TRBD2	14	TRBV6-1	TRBJ2-7	.	CASRIGSGRYEQYF	TGTGCCAGCCGCATCGGTTCCGGGAGGTACGAGCAGTACTTC
.	14	TRBV7-4	TRBJ2-1	.	CASSLVGSLNEQFF	TGTGCCAGCAGCTTAGTAGGCAGCCTAAATGAGCAGTTCTTC
TRBD1	19	TRBV11-2	TRBJ1-2	.	CASLRPLRRQGGLGYGYTF	TGTGCCAGCCTGCGTCCCCTACGCCGACAGGGGGGTTTGGGCTATGGCTACACCTTC
.	12	TRBV29-1	TRBJ1-1	.	CSVAWGQTEAFF	TGCAGCGTTGCATGGGGCCAGACTGAAGCTTTCTTT
TRBD1	13	TRBV27	TRBJ1-2	.	CASRPTGGNGYTF	TGTGCCAGCAGGCCGACAGGGGGCAATGGCTACACCTTC
.	13	TRBV4-2	TRBJ1-6	.	CASSPGVNSPLHF	TGTGCCAGCAGCCCAGGGGTTAATTCACCCCTCCACTTT
.	14	TRBV12-5	TRBJ2-5	.	CASGWGDGEETQYF	TGTGCTAGTGGTTGGGGGGACGGAGAAGAGACCCAGTACTTC
TRBD2	16	TRBV7-8	TRBJ2-1	.	CASSLGTSGTYNEQFF	TGTGCCAGCAGCTTAGGGACTAGCGGGACTTACAATGAGCAGTTCTTC
.	17	TRBV14	TRBJ1-2	.	CASSQGYTRGTGYGYTF	TGTGCCAGCAGCCAAGGATACACCAGGGGTACGGGCTATGGCTACACCTTC
.	15	TRBV18	TRBJ2-7	once	CASSPPGRRSYEQYF	TGTGCCAGCTCACCACCAGGCAGGCGATCCTACGAGCAGTACTTC
TRBD1	15	TRBV15	TRBJ1-2	.	CATSGWTGGRYGYTF	TGTGCCACCAGCGGATGGACAGGGGGGAGGTATGGCTACACCTTC
.	16	TRBV27	TRBJ1-3	few	CASSLGAEGSGNTIYF	TGTGCCAGCAGCCTTGGTGCAGAGGGCTCTGGAAACACCATATATTTT
TRBD2	15	TRBV5-4	TRBJ2-7	.	CASSSGLAGAYEQYF	TGTGCCAGCAGCTCGGGACTAGCGGGAGCCTACGAGCAGTACTTC
TRBD2	14	TRBV29-1	TRBJ2-7	.	CSARLAGALYEQYF	TGCAGCGCCAGACTAGCGGGAGCTCTGTACGAGCAGTACTTC
TRBD2	15	TRBV7-2	TRBJ2-1	.	CASSLDGRADNEQFF	TGTGCCAGCAGTTTAGACGGGAGGGCCGACAATGAGCAGTTCTTC
.	15	TRBV7-2	TRBJ2-1	.	CASSVGLGWGNEQFF	TGTGCCAGCAGCGTTGGACTGGGGTGGGGCAATGAGCAGTTCTTC
.	16	TRBV7-2	TRBJ2-1	.	CASSLSGGSSYNEQFF	TGTGCCAGCAGCTTGAGCGGAGGAAGCTCCTACAATGAGCAGTTCTTC
.	14	TRBV6-9	TRBJ2-7	.	CASRLRESSYEQYF	TGTGCCAGCAGATTGAGAGAGAGCTCCTACGAGCAGTACTTC
TRBD2	15	TRBV7-9	TRBJ2-1	once	CASSLGLANLDEQFF	TGTGCCAGCAGCCTGGGACTAGCGAATTTGGATGAGCAGTTCTTC
TRBD1	15	TRBV10-3	TRBJ1-2	.	CAISEGGQGIYGYTF	TGTGCCATCAGTGAGGGCGGACAGGGGATCTATGGCTACACCTTC
.	14	TRBV10-3	TRBJ2-4	.	CAISDQGGKNIQYF	TGTGCCATCAGTGATCAAGGGGGCAAAAACATTCAGTACTTC
.	15	TRBV5-8	TRBJ2-7	.	CASSLGGTDSYEQYF	TGTGCCAGCAGCTTAGGCGGGACAGACTCCTACGAGCAGTACTTC
.	16	TRBV7-9	TRBJ1-2	.	CASSSGTPKKDYGYTF	TGTGCCAGCAGCTCCGGGACACCAAAGAAAGACTATGGCTACACCTTC
TRBD2	18	TRBV4-1	TRBJ2-6	.	CASSQDRAGGSGANVLTF	TGCGCCAGCAGCCAAGACAGGGCGGGAGGTTCTGGGGCCAACGTCCTGACTTTC
.	18	TRBV21-1	TRBJ1-5	few	CASSKSTWGQGGCQPQHF	TGTGCCAGCAGCAAAAGTACTTGGGGACAAGGGGGTTGTCAGCCCCAGCATTTT
.	17	TRBV18	TRBJ2-6	.	CASSPKAGTSGANVLTF	TGTGCCAGCTCACCTAAAGCAGGAACCTCTGGGGCCAACGTCCTGACTTTC
.	16	TRBV19	TRBJ2-6	few	CASSDWAHSGANVLTF	TGTGCCAGTAGTGATTGGGCCCACTCTGGGGCCAACGTCCTGACTTTC
TRBD1	15	TRBV28	TRBJ2-7	.	CASSSTGTGGDEQYF	TGTGCCAGCAGTTCCACCGGGACAGGGGGCGACGAGCAGTACTTC
.	17	TRBV5-1	TRBJ1-1	few	CASSLERVAGTITEAFF	TGCGCCAGCAGCTTGGAAAGGGTTGCCGGGACCATCACTGAAGCTTTCTTT
.	13	TRBV21-1	TRBJ2-7	.	CATPRQAFYEQYF	TGTGCCACCCCGAGACAGGCCTTCTACGAGCAGTACTTC
TRBD1	18	TRBV7-9	TRBJ1-1	.	CASSLGGQGGLMNTEAFF	TGTGCCAGCAGCTTAGGGGGACAGGGAGGGCTCATGAACACTGAAGCTTTCTTT
.	13	TRBV11-2	TRBJ2-7	.	CASSPQAGYEQYF	TGTGCCAGCAGCCCCCAGGCGGGCTACGAGCAGTACTTC
TRBD1	14	TRBV10-3	TRBJ2-7	.	CAISMQQGAHEQYF	TGTGCCATCAGCATGCAACAGGGGGCCCACGAGCAGTACTTC